This TCR beta chain was observed in a study of T-cell memory formation after mild COVID-19. Background on the study: TCR clustering was largely donor specific. General study points: A second wave of clones peaked on day 37, and their SARS-CoV-2 specificity went unconfirmed.

Germline values: CDR1 LNHDA, CDR2 SQIVND (reference sequence). V was trimmed by 6 bases and J by 9 bases, leaving 9 bases between them. CDR3 length: 11 residues. With regard to this clonotype: Its antigen remains unidentified.

After 5'RACE with constant-segment primers, TCR alpha and TCR beta cDNA libraries carrying sample barcodes and UMIs were obtained. TCRdb called the 5' RACE reads again in MiXCR, with one record for every CDR3 protein. The sample records hundreds of thousands of distinct CDR3 sequences, just over 20% being singletons. The V call is TRBV19, the J call TRBJ2-1; D call uncertain. The sequence derives from an adult woman who had mild COVID-19 (a few samples of this study predate the infection). Cell type and time point are not known. Sequencing was done on a sample of PBMCs or a T cell subset sorted from them (not recorded which). The CDR3 sequence: CASRRAIEQFF. The CDR3 nucleotides read TGTGCCAGTAGACGGGCAATTGAGCAGTTCTTC.